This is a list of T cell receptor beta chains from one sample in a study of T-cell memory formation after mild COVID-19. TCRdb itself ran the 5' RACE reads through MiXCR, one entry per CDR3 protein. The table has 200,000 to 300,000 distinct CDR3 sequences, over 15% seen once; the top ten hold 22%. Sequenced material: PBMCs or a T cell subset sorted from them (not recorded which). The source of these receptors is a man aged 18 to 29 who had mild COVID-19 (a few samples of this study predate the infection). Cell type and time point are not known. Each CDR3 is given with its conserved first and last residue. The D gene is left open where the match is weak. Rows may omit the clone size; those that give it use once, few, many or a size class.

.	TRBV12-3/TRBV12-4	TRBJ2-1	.	CASSFTGSSYNEQFF	TGTGCCAGCAGTTTTACAGGGAGCTCCTACAATGAGCAGTTCTTC
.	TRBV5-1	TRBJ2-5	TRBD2	CASSDEGLAGGSPTKETQYF	TGCGCCAGCAGCGACGAGGGACTAGCGGGGGGGAGTCCCACCAAAGAGACCCAGTACTTC
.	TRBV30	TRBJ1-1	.	CAWNFGVGTEAFF	TGTGCCTGGAATTTCGGTGTAGGCACTGAAGCTTTCTTT
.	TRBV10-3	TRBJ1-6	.	CAISESRMSGQPLHF	TGTGCCATCAGTGAGTCGCGGATGTCGGGTCAACCCCTCCACTTT
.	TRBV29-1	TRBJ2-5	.	CSVTRTLQETQYF	TGCAGCGTGACACGGACCCTACAAGAGACCCAGTACTTC
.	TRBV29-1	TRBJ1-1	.	CSVERPGTGRAFF	TGCAGCGTTGAGCGCCCCGGGACGGGGAGAGCTTTCTTT
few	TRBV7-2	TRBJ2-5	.	CASSLVTAAYQETQYF	TGTGCCAGCAGCTTAGTAACGGCAGCCTACCAAGAGACCCAGTACTTC
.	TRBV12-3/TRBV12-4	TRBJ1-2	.	CASSLITVDVQGYTF	TGTGCCAGCAGTTTAATCACAGTCGACGTACAGGGCTACACCTTC
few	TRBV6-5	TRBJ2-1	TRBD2	CASSYYASGGVVEQFF	TGTGCCAGCAGTTACTATGCTAGCGGGGGGGTCGTTGAGCAGTTCTTC
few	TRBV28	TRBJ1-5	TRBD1	CASSYGQGLGQPQHF	TGTGCCAGCAGTTACGGACAGGGCCTTGGTCAGCCCCAGCATTTT
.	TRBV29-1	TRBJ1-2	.	CSVVVNYGYTF	TGCAGCGTGGTAGTTAACTATGGCTACACCTTC
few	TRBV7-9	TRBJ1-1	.	CASSSQGPGTEAFF	TGTGCCAGCAGCTCCCAGGGTCCGGGCACTGAAGCTTTCTTT
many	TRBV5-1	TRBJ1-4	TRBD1	CASRSHDRGEKLFF	TGCGCCAGCCGAAGTCACGACAGGGGTGAAAAACTGTTTTTT
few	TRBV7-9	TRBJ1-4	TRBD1	CASRLNRDSHNEKLFF	TGTGCCAGCAGGTTGAACCGGGACAGTCATAATGAAAAACTGTTTTTT
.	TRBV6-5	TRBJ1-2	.	CASSSSPAYGYTF	TGTGCCAGCAGTTCGAGCCCGGCCTATGGCTACACCTTC
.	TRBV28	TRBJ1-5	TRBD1	CASKTGGTSWQPQHF	TGTGCCAGCAAGACAGGGGGGACGAGTTGGCAGCCCCAGCATTTT
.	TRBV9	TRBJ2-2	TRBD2	CASSPRDYRTGELFF	TGTGCCAGCAGCCCCCGGGACTACCGCACCGGGGAGCTGTTTTTT
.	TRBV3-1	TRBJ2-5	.	CASSQSLGLVETQYF	TGTGCCAGCAGCCAAAGTCTGGGGCTGGTAGAGACCCAGTACTTC
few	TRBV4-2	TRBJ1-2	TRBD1	CASSQESWDRADGYTF	TGTGCCAGCAGCCAAGAATCTTGGGACAGGGCGGACGGCTACACCTTC
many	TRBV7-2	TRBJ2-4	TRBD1	CASSLATVLDMGQGRNIQYF	TGTGCCAGCAGCTTGGCTACCGTCCTAGATATGGGACAGGGGAGAAACATTCAGTACTTC
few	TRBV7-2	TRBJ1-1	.	CASSSWKNTEAFF	TGTGCCAGCAGCTCGTGGAAGAACACTGAAGCTTTCTTT
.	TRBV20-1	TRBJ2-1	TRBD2	CSARDPAGGNEQFF	TGCAGTGCTAGAGATCCGGCGGGGGGGAATGAGCAGTTCTTC
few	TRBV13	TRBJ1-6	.	CASSFRGALHF	TGTGCCAGCAGCTTCCGGGGAGCCCTCCACTTT
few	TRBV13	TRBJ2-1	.	CASSLAGSKGNEQFF	TGTGCCAGCAGCTTAGCGGGCTCTAAGGGGAATGAGCAGTTCTTC
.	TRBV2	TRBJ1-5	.	CASTPEGGYNQPQHF	TGTGCCAGCACCCCAGAAGGGGGTTACAATCAGCCCCAGCATTTT
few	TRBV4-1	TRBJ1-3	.	CASSQPSDSGNTIYF	TGCGCCAGCAGCCAACCGTCCGACTCTGGAAACACCATATATTTT
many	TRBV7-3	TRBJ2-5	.	CASSQNPGTETQYF	TGTGCCAGCAGCCAAAACCCGGGTACGGAGACCCAGTACTTC
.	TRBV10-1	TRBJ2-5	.	CASSEGQREETQYF	TGCGCCAGCAGTGAGGGACAGAGAGAAGAGACCCAGTACTTC
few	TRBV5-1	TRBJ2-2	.	CASSLVASFVSQRTGELFF	TGCGCCAGCAGCTTGGTTGCCAGTTTTGTTTCCCAGCGTACTGGGGAGCTGTTTTTT
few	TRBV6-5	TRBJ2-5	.	CASSYRGSGETQYF	TGTGCCAGCAGTTACCGAGGATCAGGAGAGACCCAGTACTTC
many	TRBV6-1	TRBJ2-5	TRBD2	CASSELGGGGQETQYF	TGTGCCAGCAGTGAACTCGGCGGGGGGGGGCAAGAGACCCAGTACTTC
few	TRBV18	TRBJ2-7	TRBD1	CASSPLDRGKSYEQYF	TGTGCCAGCTCACCACTGGACAGGGGTAAATCCTACGAGCAGTACTTC
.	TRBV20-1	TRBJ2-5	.	CSASIGGGSEETQYF	TGCAGTGCTAGTATAGGTGGTGGCAGCGAGGAGACCCAGTACTTC
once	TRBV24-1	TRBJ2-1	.	CATSDSQGSYNEQFF	TGTGCCACCAGTGATTCGCAGGGGTCCTACAATGAGCAGTTCTTC
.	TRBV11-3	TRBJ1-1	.	CASSLRGWTEAFF	TGTGCCAGCAGCTTACGGGGATGGACTGAAGCTTTCTTT
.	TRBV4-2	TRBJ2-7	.	CASSHPRETVDEQYF	TGTGCCAGCAGCCACCCCCGGGAGACGGTGGACGAGCAGTACTTC
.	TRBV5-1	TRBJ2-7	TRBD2	CASSPGGAGANYEQYF	TGCGCCAGCAGCCCAGGCGGAGCGGGGGCAAACTACGAGCAGTACTTC
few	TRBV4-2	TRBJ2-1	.	CASSPSGAGDNEQFF	TGTGCCAGCAGCCCCTCGGGGGCAGGGGACAATGAGCAGTTCTTC
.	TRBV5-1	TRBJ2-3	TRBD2	CASSLNLAGPTDTQYF	TGCGCCAGCAGCTTAAACCTAGCGGGTCCCACAGATACGCAGTATTTT
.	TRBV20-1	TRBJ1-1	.	CSASPMTGTMNTEAFF	TGCAGTGCTAGTCCCATGACAGGAACCATGAACACTGAAGCTTTCTTT
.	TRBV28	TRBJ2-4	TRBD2	CASSTLAGGKNIQYF	TGTGCCAGCAGTACGCTCGCGGGGGGGAAAAACATTCAGTACTTC
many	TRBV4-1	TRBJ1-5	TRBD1	CASSRQGVNQPQHF	TGCGCCAGCAGTCGACAGGGGGTCAATCAGCCCCAGCATTTT
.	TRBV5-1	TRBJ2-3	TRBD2	CASSGWTSGGTDTQYF	TGCGCCAGCAGCGGATGGACTAGCGGGGGCACAGATACGCAGTATTTT
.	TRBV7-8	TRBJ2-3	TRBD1	CASSRRTGGKDTQYF	TGTGCCAGCAGTCGGAGGACAGGGGGGAAAGATACGCAGTATTTT
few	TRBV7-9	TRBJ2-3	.	CASSSITDTQYF	TGTGCCAGCAGCAGCATCACGGATACGCAGTATTTT
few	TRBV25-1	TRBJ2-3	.	CASSIDTDTQYF	TGTGCCAGCAGTATCGACACAGATACGCAGTATTTT
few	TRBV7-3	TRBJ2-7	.	CASSRLGGAHEQYF	TGTGCCAGCAGCCGTCTGGGGGGGGCCCACGAGCAGTACTTC
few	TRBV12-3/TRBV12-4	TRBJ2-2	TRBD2	CASSLSPAGGPSTGELFF	TGTGCCAGCAGTTTATCCCCAGCGGGGGGGCCGAGCACCGGGGAGCTGTTTTTT
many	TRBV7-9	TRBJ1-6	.	CASSLSGRGYNSPLHF	TGTGCCAGCAGCTTGTCCGGCAGGGGTTATAATTCACCCCTCCACTTT
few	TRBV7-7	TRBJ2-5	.	CASSFGQPGGTQYF	TGTGCCAGCAGCTTCGGACAGCCTGGCGGGACCCAGTACTTC
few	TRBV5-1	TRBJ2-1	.	CASSLQLTYNEQFF	TGCGCCAGCAGCTTGCAGCTCACATACAATGAGCAGTTCTTC
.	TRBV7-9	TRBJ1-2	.	CASSGQRGINYGYTF	TGTGCCAGCAGCGGACAGAGGGGTATTAACTATGGCTACACCTTC
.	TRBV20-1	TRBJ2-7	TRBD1	CSARDPGQGNHEQYF	TGCAGTGCTAGGGATCCGGGACAGGGGAATCACGAGCAGTACTTC
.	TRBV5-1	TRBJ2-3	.	CASSLANPLTDTQYF	TGCGCCAGCAGCTTGGCTAATCCTCTCACAGATACGCAGTATTTT
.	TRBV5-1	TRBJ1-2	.	CASSLAVNANYGYTF	TGCGCCAGCAGCTTAGCCGTAAATGCTAACTATGGCTACACCTTC
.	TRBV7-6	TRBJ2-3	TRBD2	CASSAGLAGLDTQYF	TGTGCCAGCAGCGCGGGGCTAGCGGGGTTAGATACGCAGTATTTT
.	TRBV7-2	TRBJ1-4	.	CASSSQVGAGEKLFF	TGTGCCAGCAGCTCTCAAGTGGGGGCAGGAGAAAAACTGTTTTTT
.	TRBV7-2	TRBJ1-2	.	CASSTIGQPSYGYTF	TGTGCCAGCAGCACAATTGGACAACCCTCCTATGGCTACACCTTC
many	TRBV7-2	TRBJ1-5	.	CASSLQSNQPQHF	TGTGCCAGCAGCCTCCAGAGCAATCAGCCCCAGCATTTT
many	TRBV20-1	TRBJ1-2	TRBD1	CSARDSARGNYGYTF	TGCAGTGCTAGAGATTCGGCCAGGGGGAACTATGGCTACACCTTC